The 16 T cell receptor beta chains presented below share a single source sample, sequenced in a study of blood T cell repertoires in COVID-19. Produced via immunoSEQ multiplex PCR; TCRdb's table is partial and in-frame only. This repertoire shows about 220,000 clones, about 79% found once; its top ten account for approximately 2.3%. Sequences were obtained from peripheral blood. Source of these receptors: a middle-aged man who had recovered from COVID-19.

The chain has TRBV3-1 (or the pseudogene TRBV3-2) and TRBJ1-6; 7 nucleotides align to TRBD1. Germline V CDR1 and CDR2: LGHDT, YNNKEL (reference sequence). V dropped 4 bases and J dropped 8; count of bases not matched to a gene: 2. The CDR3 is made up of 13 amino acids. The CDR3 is CASSRTGDSPLHF. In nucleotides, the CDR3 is TGTGCCAGCAGCCGGACAGGTGATTCACCCCTCCACTTT.

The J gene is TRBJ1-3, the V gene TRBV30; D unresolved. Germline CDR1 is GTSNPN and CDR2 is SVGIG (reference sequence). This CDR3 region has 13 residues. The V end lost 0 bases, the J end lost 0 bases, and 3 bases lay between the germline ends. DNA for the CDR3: TGTGCCTGGAGTGTCCACTCTGGAAACACCATATATTTT. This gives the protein CAWSVHSGNTIYF.

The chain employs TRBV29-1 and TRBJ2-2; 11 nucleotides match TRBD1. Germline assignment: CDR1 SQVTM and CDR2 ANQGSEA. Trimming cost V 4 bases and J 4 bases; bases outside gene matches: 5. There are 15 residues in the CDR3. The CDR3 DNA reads TGCAGCGTTGGAGAAGGGACAGGGGGCACCGGGGAGCTGTTTTTT. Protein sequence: CSVGEGTGGTGELFF.

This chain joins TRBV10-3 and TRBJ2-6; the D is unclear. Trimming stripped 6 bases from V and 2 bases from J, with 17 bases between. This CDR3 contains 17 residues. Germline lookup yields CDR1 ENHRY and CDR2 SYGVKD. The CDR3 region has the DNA TGTGCCATCAGGCCCCCCTGGGCGAACACTGGGGCCAACGTCCTGACTTTC. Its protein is CAIRPPWANTGANVLTF.

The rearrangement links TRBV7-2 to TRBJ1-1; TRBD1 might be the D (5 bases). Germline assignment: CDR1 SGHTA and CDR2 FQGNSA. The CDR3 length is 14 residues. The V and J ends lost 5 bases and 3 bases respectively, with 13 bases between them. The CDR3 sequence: CASSQQVGDTEAFF. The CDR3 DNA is TGTGCCAGCAGCCAACAGGTTGGCGACACTGAAGCTTTCTTT.

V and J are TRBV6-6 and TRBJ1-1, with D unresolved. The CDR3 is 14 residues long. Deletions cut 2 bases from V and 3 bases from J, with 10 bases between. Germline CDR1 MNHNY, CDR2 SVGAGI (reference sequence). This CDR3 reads CASSYTKSYTEAFF. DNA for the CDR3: TGTGCCAGCAGTTACACGAAGAGTTACACTGAAGCTTTCTTT.

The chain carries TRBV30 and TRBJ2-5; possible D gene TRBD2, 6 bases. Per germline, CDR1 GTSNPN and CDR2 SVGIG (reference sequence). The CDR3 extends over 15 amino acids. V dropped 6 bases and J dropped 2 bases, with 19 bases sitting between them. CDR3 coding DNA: TGTGCCTGTTCGGAGGGAGCAGGGAAACAAGAGACCCAGTACTTC. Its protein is CACSEGAGKQETQYF.

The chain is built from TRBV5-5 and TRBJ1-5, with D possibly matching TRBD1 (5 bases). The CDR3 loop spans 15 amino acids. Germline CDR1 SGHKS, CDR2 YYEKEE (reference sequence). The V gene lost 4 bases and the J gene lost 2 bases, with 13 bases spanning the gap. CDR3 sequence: CASSPHPQGNQPQHF. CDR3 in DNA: TGTGCCAGCAGCCCCCACCCACAGGGCAATCAGCCCCAGCATTTT. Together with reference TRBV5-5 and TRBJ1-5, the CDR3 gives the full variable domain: DAGVTQSPTHLIKTRGQQVTLRCSPISGHKSVSWYQQVLGQGPQFIFQYYEKEERGRGNFPDRFSARQFPNYSSELNVNALLLGDSALYLCASSPHPQGNQPQHFGDGTRLSIL.

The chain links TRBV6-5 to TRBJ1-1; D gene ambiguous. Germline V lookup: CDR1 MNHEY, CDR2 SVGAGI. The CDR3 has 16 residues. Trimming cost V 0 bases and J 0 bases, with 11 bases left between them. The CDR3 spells CASSYSRSPMNTEAFF. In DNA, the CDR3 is TGTGCCAGCAGTTACTCGAGGTCACCTATGAACACTGAAGCTTTCTTT.

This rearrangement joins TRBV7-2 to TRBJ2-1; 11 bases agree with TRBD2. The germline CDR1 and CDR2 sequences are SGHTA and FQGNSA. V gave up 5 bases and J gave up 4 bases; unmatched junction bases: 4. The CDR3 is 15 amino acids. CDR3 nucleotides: TGTGCCAGCAGCCAGGGACTAGCGGATTACAATGAGCAGTTCTTC. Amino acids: CASSQGLADYNEQFF.

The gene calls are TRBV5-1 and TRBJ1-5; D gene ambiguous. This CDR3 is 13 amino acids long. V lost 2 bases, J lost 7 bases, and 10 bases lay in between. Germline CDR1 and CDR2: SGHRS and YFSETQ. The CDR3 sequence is CASSFGDNQPQHF. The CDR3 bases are TGCGCCAGCAGCTTCGGGGATAACCAGCCCCAGCATTTT.

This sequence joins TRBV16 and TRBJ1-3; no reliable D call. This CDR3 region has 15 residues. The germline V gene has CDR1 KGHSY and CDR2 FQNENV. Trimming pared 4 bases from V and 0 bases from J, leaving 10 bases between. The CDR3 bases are TGTGCCAGCAGCCGACTGCAGAACTCTGGAAACACCATATATTTT. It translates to CASSRLQNSGNTIYF.

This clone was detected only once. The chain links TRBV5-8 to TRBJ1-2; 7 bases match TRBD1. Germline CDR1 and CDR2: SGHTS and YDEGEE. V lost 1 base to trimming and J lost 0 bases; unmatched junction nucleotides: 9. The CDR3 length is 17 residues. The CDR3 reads CASSLLKGADTNYGYTF. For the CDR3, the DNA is TGTGCCAGCAGCTTGTTGAAGGGGGCGGATACTAACTATGGCTACACCTTC.

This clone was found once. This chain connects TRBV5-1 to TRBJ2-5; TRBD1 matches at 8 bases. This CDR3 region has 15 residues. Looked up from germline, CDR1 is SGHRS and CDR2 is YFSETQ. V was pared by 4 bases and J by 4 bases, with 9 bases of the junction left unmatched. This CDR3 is CASSPRTGRAETQYF. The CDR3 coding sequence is TGCGCCAGCAGCCCCCGGACAGGGCGGGCAGAGACCCAGTACTTC.

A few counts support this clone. The chain's CDR3 is CASRDNPARETQYF. Written as DNA, the CDR3 is TGCGCCAGCCGTGACAACCCCGCACGAGAGACCCAGTACTTC. The J gene is TRBJ2-5, the V gene TRBV5-1, with D hard to call. Germline V lookup: CDR1 SGHRS, CDR2 YFSETQ. This CDR3 contains 14 residues. Trimming shortened V by 7 bases and J by 4 bases, and 17 bases separated the two germline ends.

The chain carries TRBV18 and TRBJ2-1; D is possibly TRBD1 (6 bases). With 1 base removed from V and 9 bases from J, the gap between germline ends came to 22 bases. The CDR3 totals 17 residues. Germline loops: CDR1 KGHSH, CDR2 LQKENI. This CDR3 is CASSPLGQLQVLSEQFF. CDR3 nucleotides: TGTGCCAGCTCACCACTAGGACAGCTCCAAGTATTGAGTGAGCAGTTCTTC.